The 16 T cell receptor beta chains below come from one sample, sequenced in a study of blood T cell repertoires in COVID-19 (dated by TCRdb to 2020 to 2022). The receptor library was made with the immunoSEQ multiplex PCR assay. TCRdb took this table from immuneACCESS and kept in-frame rearrangements with V and J called. Such tables lack part of the clones; where checked against another copy, unresolved V genes explain under half of the gap, and the rest is unexplained. This sample comprises 150,000 to 190,000 clones, about 85% of them detected only once. Together, the top ten hold 2.4% of the sample. Sequenced: peripheral blood. The receptors stem from a woman between 65 and 79 years old with acute or convalescent COVID-19.

CDR3 DNA: TGTGCCAGCAGTTACCTAGTGGCGGGGACTGGGAGGGATACGCAGTATTTT. The encoded protein is CASSYLVAGTGRDTQYF. V gene TRBV6-2 or TRBV6-3 combines with J gene TRBJ2-3, with a possible D match to TRBD2 (6 bases). Per the germline V gene, CDR1 is MNHEY and CDR2 is SVGEGT. Trimming removed 2 bases at V and 6 bases at J, with 21 bases between. The CDR3 runs 17 residues.

This clone showed up just once. The chain uses TRBV7-2 and TRBJ1-2; a weak D match, TRBD1 (5 bases). The V and J ends lost 4 bases and 2 bases respectively, with 14 bases between them. This CDR3 is 15 amino acids long. The germline gives CDR1 SGHTA, CDR2 FQGNSA. The CDR3 loop is CASSWDGGSNYGYTF. CDR3 nucleotides: TGTGCCAGCAGCTGGGACGGGGGGTCGAACTATGGCTACACCTTC.

The chain couples TRBV11-3 to TRBJ2-1; 8 positions match TRBD2. This CDR3 has 17 amino acids. The ends lost 3 bases at V and 3 bases at J; junction bases unmatched: 10. Germline-derived CDR1 and CDR2 are SGHNT and YENEEA. The CDR3 loop is CASSFPKGLAGYNEQFF. CDR3 coding DNA: TGTGCCAGCAGCTTCCCAAAAGGGCTAGCGGGCTACAATGAGCAGTTCTTC.

V gene TRBV4-1 combines with J gene TRBJ2-2; D is possibly TRBD1 (5 bases). The CDR3 extends over 15 amino acids. Trimming left V 0 bases short and J 1 base short, with 6 bases between. Germline V lookup: CDR1 MGHRA, CDR2 YSYEKL. In DNA form, the CDR3 reads TGCGCCAGCAGCCAAGACAGGGAGAACACCGGGGAGCTGTTTTTT. It is translated as CASSQDRENTGELFF.

This chain links TRBV11-2 with TRBJ1-4, with 8 bases fitting TRBD1. Germline lookup yields CDR1 SGHAT and CDR2 FQNNGV. Losses at the gene ends were 6 bases for V and 6 bases for J; bases not matched to a gene: 9. CDR3 length: 15 residues. This CDR3 is CASRPLGTGHEKLFF. As DNA, the CDR3 is TGTGCCAGCAGACCCCTAGGGACAGGCCATGAAAAACTGTTTTTT.

V and J are TRBV4-1 and TRBJ1-5; the D is unclear. The ends were cut back, 1 base at V and 3 bases at J, with 16 bases in the middle. Germline V CDR1 and CDR2: MGHRA, YSYEKL. The CDR3 length is 17 residues. The CDR3 reads CASSQGPRAGSNQPQHF. CDR3 nucleotides: TGCGCCAGCAGCCAAGGACCGAGGGCCGGGTCCAATCAGCCCCAGCATTTT.

The V gene is TRBV7-9, the J gene TRBJ2-5, with TRBD2 matching over 10 bases. This CDR3 has 16 residues. CDR1 is SEHNR, CDR2 FQNEAQ, per germline (reference sequence). With 5 bases clipped from V and 4 bases from J, the junction kept 10 bases outside the gene matches. The chain's CDR3 is CASSRPSGGEGETQYF. The CDR3 bases are TGTGCCAGCAGCCGCCCTAGCGGGGGCGAGGGAGAGACCCAGTACTTC.

The chain joins TRBV7-2 to TRBJ1-2; unclear D gene. CDR1 is SGHTA and CDR2 is FQGNSA in the germline V gene. The CDR3 length is 16 residues. Trimming shortened V by 5 bases and J by 0 bases, and 16 bases separated the two germline ends. The CDR3 bases are TGTGCCAGCAGCCCCTTTGGGCCGGATTCTAACTATGGCTACACCTTC. Its translation: CASSPFGPDSNYGYTF.

This chain links TRBV19 with TRBJ2-1; 10 positions agree with TRBD1. V shed 10 bases and J 8 bases; nucleotides not matched to a gene: 5. The CDR3 length is 12 residues. Germline CDR1 LNHDA, CDR2 SQIVND (reference sequence). CDR3 nucleotide sequence: TGTGCCACAGGACAGGGGGTATATGAGCAGTTCTTC. Translated: CATGQGVYEQFF.

The rearrangement links TRBV5-1 to TRBJ1-4; 7 bases are a match to TRBD1. The J segment lost 4 bases and the V segment lost 1 base, leaving 7 bases of the junction unmatched. CDR1 is SGHRS, CDR2 YFSETQ, per germline. The CDR3 runs to 16 residues. In DNA form, the CDR3 reads TGCGCCAGCAGCTTGATCCCGACAGGGAATAATGAAAAACTGTTTTTT. Residues: CASSLIPTGNNEKLFF.

The chain employs TRBV3-1 (or the pseudogene TRBV3-2) and TRBJ1-5; possible D gene TRBD1, 5 bases. The V end lost 4 bases, the J end lost 1 base, and 11 bases lay between the germline ends. CDR3 length: 15 amino acids. Germline V gene data show CDR1 as LGHDT and CDR2 as YNNKEL (reference sequence). The CDR3 protein is CASSPNAGSNQPQHF. In nucleotides, the CDR3 is TGTGCCAGCAGCCCGAATGCAGGGAGCAATCAGCCCCAGCATTTT.

This chain joins TRBV24-1 and TRBJ1-1, with TRBD1 as a possible D gene (5 bases). This CDR3 has 14 residues. The V gene's germline CDR1 is KGHDR and CDR2 SFDVKD. Trimming took off 2 bases at V and 6 bases at J, with 12 bases between the two ends. The CDR3 region has the DNA TGTGCCACCAGTGATTCACTCTGGGGCTCTGAAGCTTTCTTT. It translates to CATSDSLWGSEAFF.

This clone occurred once. The chain is built from TRBV6-5 and TRBJ1-1; 7 nucleotides match TRBD1. The germline gives CDR1 MNHEY, CDR2 SVGAGI. Germline trimming cut 8 bases from V and 5 bases from J; bases unmatched to any gene: 11. This CDR3 contains 14 residues. CDR3 amino acids: CASAAGGRTTEAFF. The CDR3 nucleotides read TGTGCCAGCGCGGCAGGGGGGCGAACGACTGAAGCTTTCTTT.

The chain joins TRBV27 to TRBJ1-1; possible D gene TRBD1, 6 bases. Trimming left V 4 bases short and J 4 bases short, with 25 bases between. This CDR3 region has 18 residues. In germline, CDR1 is MNHEY, CDR2 SMNVEV (reference sequence). The CDR3 DNA reads as TGTGCCAGCAGTTCAACAGGACAGTTTATATTCGGTGGCACTGAAGCTTTCTTT. Translated: CASSSTGQFIFGGTEAFF.

The chain joins TRBV14 to TRBJ1-4; D gene unclear. The germline gives CDR1 SGHDN, CDR2 FVKESK. Trimming removed 0 bases from V and 7 bases from J, with 15 bases in between. This CDR3 comprises 16 residues. The CDR3 protein is CASSQDLGGGREKLFF. CDR3 nucleotides: TGTGCCAGCAGCCAAGATCTGGGAGGAGGGCGTGAAAAACTGTTTTTT.

The J gene is TRBJ2-3, the V gene TRBV3-1 (or the pseudogene TRBV3-2), with 9 bases aligning to TRBD2. Germline V gene lookup returns CDR1 LGHDT and CDR2 YNNKEL (reference sequence). This CDR3 region has 16 residues. After removal of 4 bases from V and 6 bases from J, the junction contained 11 bases not matched to a gene. The CDR3 here is CASSLTSGFGRDTQYF. The CDR3 nucleotides are TGTGCCAGCAGCCTTACTAGCGGGTTTGGCCGGGATACGCAGTATTTT.